This TCR beta chain is drawn from a study of cytomegalovirus exposure and HLA in healthy donors. Study findings and constraints: In an earlier analysis, in 620 or so donors, most V segments appeared productive either ~87% or ~30% of the time. Cytomegalovirus-associated TCR beta chains were listed, numbering around 150.

PCR primers comprised 60 Vbeta and 13 Jbeta primers. The data were produced by immunoSEQ multiplex PCR, yet TCRdb's version contains in-frame clones alone and is incomplete. The sample shows 110,000 or so clones, over 75% of them seen only once. As to this clone: Its antigen is currently unknown.

The germline V and J ends were trimmed by 0 bases and 5 bases, with 10 bases remaining between them. The CDR3 length is 14 residues. CDR1 is SGHTA and CDR2 is FQGNSA in the germline V gene. The chain combines TRBV7-2 with TRBJ2-5, with D hard to call. This receptor was identified in a man aged 35 to 55 in good health and CMV-seropositive. The sample taken for sequencing was PBMCs. CDR3 coding DNA: TGTGCCAGCAGCTTAGCATCCCAGGCTGAGACCCAGTACTTC. Protein sequence: CASSLASQAETQYF.